This T cell receptor (beta chain) emerged from a study of blood T cells in healthy people across ages. Study information: Capturing about one barcoded beta molecule per two T cells was achieved by template switching.

They isolated at least 6 million PBMCs from each sample. There were at least 5 micrograms of total RNA extracted from every sample. The table lists this clonotype with a few counts. The germline V gene encodes CDR1 SGHTA and CDR2 FQGNSA. The CDR3 is 18 residues long. A sample-barcoded 5' primer and a J-beta primer mix were used in a second PCR of about 6 to 12 cycles. TCRdb reanalysed the 5' RACE reads using MiXCR and keeps one entry per CDR3 protein. This table holds about 800,000 distinct CDR3 sequences, nearly 60% found once. This TCR was recovered from a young man in good health. Sequences were obtained from blood. This rearrangement joins TRBV7-2 to TRBJ2-5, with a weak D call TRBD1 (6 bases). The DNA end is more similar to TRBJ2-7, so the J call may be wrong. Here the CDR3 reads CASSFYLRGGQDSYEQYF. CDR3 sequence (DNA): TGTGCCAGCAGCTTCTACCTCAGGGGCGGTCAGGACTCCTACGAGCAGTACTTC.